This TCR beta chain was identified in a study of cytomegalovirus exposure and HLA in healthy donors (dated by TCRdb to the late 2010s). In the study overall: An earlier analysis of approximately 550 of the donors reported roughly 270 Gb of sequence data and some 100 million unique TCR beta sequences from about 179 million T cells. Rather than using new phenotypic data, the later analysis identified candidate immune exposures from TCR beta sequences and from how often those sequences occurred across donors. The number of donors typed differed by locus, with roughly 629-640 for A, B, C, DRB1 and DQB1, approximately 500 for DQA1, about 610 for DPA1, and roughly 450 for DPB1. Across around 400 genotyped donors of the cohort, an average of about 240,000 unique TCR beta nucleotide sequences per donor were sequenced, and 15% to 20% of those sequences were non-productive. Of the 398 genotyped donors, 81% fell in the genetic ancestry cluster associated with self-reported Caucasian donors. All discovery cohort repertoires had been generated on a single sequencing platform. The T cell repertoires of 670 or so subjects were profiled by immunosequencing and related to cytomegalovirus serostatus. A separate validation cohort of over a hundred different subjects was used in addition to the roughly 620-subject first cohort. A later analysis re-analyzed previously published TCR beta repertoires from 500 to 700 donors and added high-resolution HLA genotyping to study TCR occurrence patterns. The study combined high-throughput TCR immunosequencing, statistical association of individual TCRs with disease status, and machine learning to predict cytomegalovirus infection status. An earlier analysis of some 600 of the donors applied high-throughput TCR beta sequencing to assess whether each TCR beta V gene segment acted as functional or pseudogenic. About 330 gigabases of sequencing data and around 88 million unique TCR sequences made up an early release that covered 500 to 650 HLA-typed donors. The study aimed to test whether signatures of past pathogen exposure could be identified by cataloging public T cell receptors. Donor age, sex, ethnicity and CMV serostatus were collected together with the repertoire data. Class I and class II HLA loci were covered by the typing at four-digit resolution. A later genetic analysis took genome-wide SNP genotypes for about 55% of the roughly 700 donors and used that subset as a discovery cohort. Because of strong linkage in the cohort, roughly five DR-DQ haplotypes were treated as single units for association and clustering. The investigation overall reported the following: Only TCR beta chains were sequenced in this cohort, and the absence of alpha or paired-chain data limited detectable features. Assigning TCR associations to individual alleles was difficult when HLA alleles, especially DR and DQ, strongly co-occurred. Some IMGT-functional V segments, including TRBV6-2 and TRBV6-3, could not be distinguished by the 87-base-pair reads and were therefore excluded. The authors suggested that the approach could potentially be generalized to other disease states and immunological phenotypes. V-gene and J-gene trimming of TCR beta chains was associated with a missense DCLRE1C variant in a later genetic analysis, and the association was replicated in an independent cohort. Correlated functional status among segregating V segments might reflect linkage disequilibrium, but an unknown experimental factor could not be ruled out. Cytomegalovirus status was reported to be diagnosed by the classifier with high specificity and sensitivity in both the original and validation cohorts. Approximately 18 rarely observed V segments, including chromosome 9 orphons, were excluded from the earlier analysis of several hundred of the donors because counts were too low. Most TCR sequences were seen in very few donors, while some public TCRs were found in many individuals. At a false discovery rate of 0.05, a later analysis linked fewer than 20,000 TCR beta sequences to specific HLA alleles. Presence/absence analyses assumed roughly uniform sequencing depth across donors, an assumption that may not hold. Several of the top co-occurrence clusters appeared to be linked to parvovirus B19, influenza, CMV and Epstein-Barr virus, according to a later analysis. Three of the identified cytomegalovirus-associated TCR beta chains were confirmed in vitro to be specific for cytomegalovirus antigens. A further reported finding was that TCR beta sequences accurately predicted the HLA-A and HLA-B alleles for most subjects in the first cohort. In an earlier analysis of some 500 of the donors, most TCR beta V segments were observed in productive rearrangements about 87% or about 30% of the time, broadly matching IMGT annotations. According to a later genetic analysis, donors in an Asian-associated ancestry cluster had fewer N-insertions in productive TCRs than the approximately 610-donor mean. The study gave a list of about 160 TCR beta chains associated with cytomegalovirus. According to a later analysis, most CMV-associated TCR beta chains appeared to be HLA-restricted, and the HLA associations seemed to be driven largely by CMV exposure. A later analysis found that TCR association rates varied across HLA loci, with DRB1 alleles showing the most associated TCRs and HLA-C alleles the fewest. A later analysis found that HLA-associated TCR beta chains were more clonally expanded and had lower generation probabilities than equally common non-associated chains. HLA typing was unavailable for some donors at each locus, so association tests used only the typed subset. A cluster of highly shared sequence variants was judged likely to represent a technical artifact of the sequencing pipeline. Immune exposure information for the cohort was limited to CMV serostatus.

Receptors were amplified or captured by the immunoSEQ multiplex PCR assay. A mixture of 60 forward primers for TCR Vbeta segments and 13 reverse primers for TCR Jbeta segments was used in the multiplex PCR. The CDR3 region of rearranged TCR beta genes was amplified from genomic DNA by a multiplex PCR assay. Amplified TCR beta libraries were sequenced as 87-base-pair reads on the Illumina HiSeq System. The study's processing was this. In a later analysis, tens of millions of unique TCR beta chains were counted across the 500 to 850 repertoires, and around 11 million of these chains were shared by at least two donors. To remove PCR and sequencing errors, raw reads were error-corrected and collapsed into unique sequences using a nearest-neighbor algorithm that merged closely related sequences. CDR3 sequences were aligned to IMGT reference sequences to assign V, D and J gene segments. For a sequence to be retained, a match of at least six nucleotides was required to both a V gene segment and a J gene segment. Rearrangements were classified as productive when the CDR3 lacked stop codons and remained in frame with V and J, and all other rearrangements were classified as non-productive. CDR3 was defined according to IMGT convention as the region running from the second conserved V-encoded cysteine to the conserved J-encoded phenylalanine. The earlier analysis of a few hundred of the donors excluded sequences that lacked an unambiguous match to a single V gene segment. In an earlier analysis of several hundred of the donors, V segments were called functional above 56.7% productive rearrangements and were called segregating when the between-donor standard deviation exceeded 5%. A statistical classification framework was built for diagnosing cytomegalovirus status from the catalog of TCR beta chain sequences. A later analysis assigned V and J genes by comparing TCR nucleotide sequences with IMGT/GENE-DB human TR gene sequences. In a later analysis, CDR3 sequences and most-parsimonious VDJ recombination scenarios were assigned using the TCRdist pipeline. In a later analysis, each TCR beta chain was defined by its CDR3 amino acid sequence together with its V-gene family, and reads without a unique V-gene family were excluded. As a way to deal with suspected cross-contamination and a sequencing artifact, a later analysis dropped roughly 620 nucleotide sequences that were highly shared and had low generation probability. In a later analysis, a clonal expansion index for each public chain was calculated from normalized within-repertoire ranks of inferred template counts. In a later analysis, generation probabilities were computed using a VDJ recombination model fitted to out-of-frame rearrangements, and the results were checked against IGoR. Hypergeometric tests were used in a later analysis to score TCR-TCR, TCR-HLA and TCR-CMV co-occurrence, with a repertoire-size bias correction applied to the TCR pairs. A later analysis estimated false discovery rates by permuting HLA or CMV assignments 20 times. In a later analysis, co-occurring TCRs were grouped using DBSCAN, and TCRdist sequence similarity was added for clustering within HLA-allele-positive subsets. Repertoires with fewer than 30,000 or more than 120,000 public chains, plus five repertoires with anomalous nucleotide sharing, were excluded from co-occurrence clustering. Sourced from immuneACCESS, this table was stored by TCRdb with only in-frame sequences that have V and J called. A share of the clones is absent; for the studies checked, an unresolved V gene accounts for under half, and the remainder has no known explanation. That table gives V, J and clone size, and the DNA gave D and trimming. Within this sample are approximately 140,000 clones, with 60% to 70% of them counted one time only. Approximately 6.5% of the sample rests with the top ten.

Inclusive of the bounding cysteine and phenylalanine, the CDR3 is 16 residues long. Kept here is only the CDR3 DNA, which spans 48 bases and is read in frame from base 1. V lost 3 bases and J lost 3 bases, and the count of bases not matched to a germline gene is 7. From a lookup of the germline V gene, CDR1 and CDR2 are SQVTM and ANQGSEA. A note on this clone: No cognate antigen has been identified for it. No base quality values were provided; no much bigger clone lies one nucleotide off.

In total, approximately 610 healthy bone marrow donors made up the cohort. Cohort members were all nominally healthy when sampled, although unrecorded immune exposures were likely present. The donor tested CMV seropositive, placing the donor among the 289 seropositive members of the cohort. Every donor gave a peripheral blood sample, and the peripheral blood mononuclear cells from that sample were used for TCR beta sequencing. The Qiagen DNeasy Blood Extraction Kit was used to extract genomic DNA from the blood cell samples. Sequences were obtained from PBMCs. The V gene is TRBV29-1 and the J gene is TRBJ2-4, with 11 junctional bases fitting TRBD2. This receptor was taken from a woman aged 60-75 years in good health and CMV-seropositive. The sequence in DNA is TGCAGCGTTGATAGTAGCGGGAGGGGGGGCAAAAACATTCAGTACTTC. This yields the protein CSVDSSGRGGKNIQYF.